This T cell receptor (beta chain) emerged from a study of blood T cell repertoires in COVID-19. Produced via immunoSEQ multiplex PCR; TCRdb's table is partial and in-frame only. The table lists about 78,000 clones, more than 75% of them singletons. Sequencing used peripheral blood. The TCR sequence derives from a man aged 45 to 65 with active or convalescent COVID-19.

This CDR3 reads CATSDSGDSPLHF. CDR3 DNA: TGTGCCACCAGTGATTCAGGGGATTCACCCCTCCACTTT. This sequence joins TRBV24-1 and TRBJ1-6; a weak D match, TRBD1 (6 bases). This CDR3 has 13 amino acids. Germline loops: CDR1 KGHDR, CDR2 SFDVKD. V lost 2 bases and J lost 8, with 6 bases in between.